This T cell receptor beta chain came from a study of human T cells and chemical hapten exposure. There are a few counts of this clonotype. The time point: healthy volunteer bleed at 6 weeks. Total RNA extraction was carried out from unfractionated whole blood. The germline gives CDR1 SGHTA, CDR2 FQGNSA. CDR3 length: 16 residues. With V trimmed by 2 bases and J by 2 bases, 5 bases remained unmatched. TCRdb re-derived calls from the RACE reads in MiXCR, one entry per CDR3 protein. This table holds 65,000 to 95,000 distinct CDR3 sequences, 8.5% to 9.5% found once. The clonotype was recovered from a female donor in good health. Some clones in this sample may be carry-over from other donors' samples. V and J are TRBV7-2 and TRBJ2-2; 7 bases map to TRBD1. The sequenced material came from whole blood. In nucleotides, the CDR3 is TGTGCCAGCAGCTTAAGAAGGGGGCTTAACACCGGGGAGCTGTTTTTT. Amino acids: CASSLRRGLNTGELFF.